Shown below are 30 T cell receptor beta chains from a single sample sequenced in a study of radiotherapy plus CTLA-4 blockade in lung cancer. Clones were sequenced by immunoSEQ multiplex PCR, and TCRdb holds only the in-frame ones, with some missing. The sample contains some 120,000 clones, roughly 86% of which appear only once. The specimen comprised peripheral blood, sampled from a patient treated with radiotherapy plus ipilimumab. Receptors originate from a human donor with non-small cell lung cancer that progressed on radiotherapy plus ipilimumab. Some clones in this sample may be carry-over from other donors' samples.

The rearrangement uses TRBV15 and TRBJ1-2, with unresolved D. The germline gives CDR1 LNHNV, CDR2 YYDKDF (reference sequence). This CDR3 is built from 14 residues. Between the trimmed V and J ends, which lost 3 bases and 4 bases, there was a span of 12 bases. Here the CDR3 DNA reads TGTGCCACCAGCAGCTGGTCGCAATCCTATGGCTACACCTTC. Amino acids: CATSSWSQSYGYTF.

The V call is TRBV7-3, the J call TRBJ2-3, with D maybe TRBD2 (6 bases). Trimming shortened V by 0 bases and J by 2 bases, and 12 bases separated the two germline ends. Germline values: CDR1 SGHTA, CDR2 FQGTGA. This CDR3 is 16 amino acids long. In nucleotides, the CDR3 is TGTGCCAGCAGCTTAACGAAACGGGGGTTCACAGATACGCAGTATTTT. This codes for CASSLTKRGFTDTQYF. Full variable domain (remainder filled in from reference TRBV7-3 and TRBJ2-3): GAGVSQTPSNKVTEKGKYVELRCDPISGHTALYWYRQSLGQGPEFLIYFQGTGAADDSGLPNDRFFAVRPEGSVSTLKIQRTERGDSAVYLCASSLTKRGFTDTQYFGPGTRLTVL.

This clone was observed many times. The V call is TRBV7-2, the J call TRBJ1-2; the match to TRBD1 covers 8 bases. The CDR3 extends over 17 amino acids. V shed 3 bases, J shed 3 bases, and the junction held 12 bases outside the gene matches. Per the germline V gene, CDR1 is SGHTA and CDR2 is FQGNSA. The CDR3 is CASSFSGQGARDYGYTF. CDR3 DNA sequence: TGTGCCAGCAGCTTCAGTGGGCAGGGGGCGCGGGACTATGGCTACACCTTC.

The chain uses TRBV6-1 and TRBJ2-2; tentatively, D is TRBD1 (6 bases). Per germline, CDR1 MNHNS and CDR2 SASEGT. Trimming shortened V by 7 bases and J by 1 base, and 13 bases separated the two germline ends. This CDR3 comprises 15 residues. The CDR3 coding sequence is TGTGCCAGCACTATAACAGGGTTGAACACCGGGGAGCTGTTTTTT. Encoded protein: CASTITGLNTGELFF.

The gene calls are TRBV15 and TRBJ1-2; D remains ambiguous. This CDR3 comprises 15 residues. Trimming stripped 0 bases from V and 5 bases from J, with 13 bases between. The germline CDR1 and CDR2 sequences are LNHNV and YYDKDF (reference sequence). This CDR3 reads CATSRERNFNYGYTF. The CDR3 nucleotides are TGTGCCACCAGCAGAGAGAGAAATTTTAATTATGGCTACACCTTC.

With respect to this clone: Germline is not matched at one junction end, which may reflect a read error. CDR3: CASSSRDLGTGELFF. CDR3 in DNA: TGTGCTAGCAGCTCCCGGGACCTCGGGACCGGGGAGCTGTTTTTT. The J gene is TRBJ2-2, the V gene TRBV7-7; D possibly uses TRBD1 or TRBD2 (5 bases each). The CDR3 has 15 amino acids. CDR1 SSHAT and CDR2 FNYEAQ come from the germline V gene (reference sequence).

The chain joins TRBV6-4 to TRBJ1-5, with 7 bases aligning to TRBD1. V dropped 6 bases and J dropped 0; count of bases not matched to a gene: 2. The CDR3 is 14 amino acids. Germline V gene sequence: CDR1 MRHNA, CDR2 SNTAGT. The CDR3 spells CASRGQYSNQPQHF. As DNA, the CDR3 is TGTGCCAGCAGGGGACAGTATAGCAATCAGCCCCAGCATTTT.

The chain carries TRBV7-3 and TRBJ2-1, with 9 bases identical to TRBD2. The V and J ends lost 1 base and 7 bases, in that order; junction bases with no gene match: 11. This CDR3 is 17 amino acids long. Germline CDR1 is SGHTA and CDR2 is FQGTGA. The CDR3 nucleotides are TGTGCCAGCAGCTTAATTAGCGGCGGGGGGGCCAAGAATGAGCAGTTCTTC. Encoded protein: CASSLISGGGAKNEQFF.

This chain uses TRBV4-2 with TRBJ2-1, with 13 bases lining up with TRBD2. Trimming at V came to 6 bases and at J to 0 bases, leaving 5 bases not matched to a gene. CDR3 length equals 17 residues. Germline V gene data show CDR1 as LGHNA and CDR2 as YNFKEQ. CDR3 sequence: CASSHGLAGDSYNEQFF. The CDR3 DNA sequence: TGTGCCAGCAGTCACGGACTAGCGGGGGACTCCTACAATGAGCAGTTCTTC.

CDR3: CASSFVGGTDTQYF. The CDR3, as DNA: TGTGCCAGCAGCTTCGTCGGGGGCACAGATACGCAGTATTTT. The chain carries TRBV7-2 and TRBJ2-3, with a possible D match to TRBD2 (5 bases). V was trimmed by 3 bases and J by 1 base, leaving 8 bases between them. CDR1 and CDR2 (germline): SGHTA, FQGNSA. The CDR3 contains 14 residues.

The chain recombines TRBV6-5 with TRBJ2-2; 10 bases map to TRBD2. Germline CDR1 and CDR2: MNHEY and SVGAGI. With V trimmed by 6 bases and J by 6 bases, 4 bases remained unmatched. The CDR3 length is 14 residues. The CDR3 sequence is CASRASGGAGELFF. CDR3 sequence (DNA): TGTGCCAGCAGGGCTAGCGGGGGAGCCGGGGAGCTGTTTTTT.

V and J are TRBV2 and TRBJ2-1; TRBD2 might be the D (6 bases). The germline V gene has CDR1 SNHLY and CDR2 FYNNEI. The CDR3 has 14 residues. Trimming took off 5 bases at V and 3 bases at J, with 11 bases between the two ends. This chain's CDR3 is CASSPGLYYNEQFF. In nucleotides, the CDR3 is TGTGCCAGCAGTCCGGGACTCTACTACAATGAGCAGTTCTTC.

This clone was recorded once. The chain employs TRBV5-1 and TRBJ2-2; D ambiguous. Germline values: CDR1 SGHRS, CDR2 YFSETQ. The CDR3 covers 15 residues. V dropped 0 bases and J dropped 4 bases, with 10 bases sitting between them. The CDR3 here is CASSLAASVTGELFF. The DNA of the CDR3 is TGCGCCAGCAGCTTGGCGGCCAGTGTCACCGGGGAGCTGTTTTTT.

CDR3 coding DNA: TGTGCCAGCAGCCACAGGGGAGGGACCGGGGAGCTGTTTTTT. Amino acids: CASSHRGGTGELFF. This chain uses TRBV14 with TRBJ2-2; D possibly corresponds to TRBD2 (7 bases). This CDR3 contains 14 residues. Looked up from germline, CDR1 is SGHDN and CDR2 is FVKESK. The ends were cut back, 3 bases at V and 5 bases at J, with 10 bases in the middle. The variable domain in full, completed from reference TRBV14 and TRBJ2-2, reads EAGVTQFPSHSVIEKGQTVTLRCDPISGHDNLYWYRRVMGKEIKFLLHFVKESKQDESGMPNNRFLAERTGGTYSTLKVQPAELEDSGVYFCASSHRGGTGELFFGEGSRLTVL.

The V call is TRBV5-5, the J call TRBJ2-7; D is unresolved. Germline-derived CDR1 and CDR2 are SGHKS and YYEKEE (reference sequence). CDR3 length: 14 residues. V lost 4 bases and J 2 bases, leaving 13 bases between the germline ends. CDR3 sequence (DNA): TGTGCCAGCAGCCCACGGGCAGTCCCCTACGAGCAGTACTTC. Translation: CASSPRAVPYEQYF.

The chain carries TRBV19 and TRBJ1-3, with D hard to call. The V gene lost 3 bases and the J gene lost 0 bases, with 12 bases spanning the gap. The CDR3 covers 16 residues. Per the germline V gene, CDR1 is LNHDA and CDR2 is SQIVND (reference sequence). The CDR3 spells CASSIASTFSGNTIYF. The CDR3 DNA reads as TGTGCCAGTAGTATTGCATCCACCTTCTCTGGAAACACCATATATTTT.

The V call is TRBV7-2, the J call TRBJ2-5; no clear D. Germline V lookup: CDR1 SGHTA, CDR2 FQGNSA. V was pared by 4 bases and J by 5 bases, with 11 bases between. The CDR3 runs to 13 residues. CDR3 in amino acids: CASSSKVGETQYF. For the CDR3, the DNA is TGTGCCAGCAGCTCCAAAGTGGGGGAGACCCAGTACTTC.

The V gene is TRBV27, the J gene TRBJ2-7; D gene uncertain. CDR3 size: 15 residues. Germline lookup yields CDR1 MNHEY and CDR2 SMNVEV (reference sequence). The V end was cut by 6 bases, the J end by 2 bases, with 17 bases between. CDR3 in DNA: TGTGCCAGCAGCCCTAAAGCTGGGCAGGCCTACGAGCAGTACTTC. It codes for CASSPKAGQAYEQYF.

V gene TRBV6-4 combines with J gene TRBJ2-1, with 8 bases matching TRBD1. J lost 2 bases, V lost 6 bases, and 9 bases had no gene match. The germline V gene encodes CDR1 MRHNA and CDR2 SNTAGT. The CDR3 length is 16 residues. CDR3 sequence (DNA): TGTGCCAGCAGCGGAACCCCGGGACAGGCCTACAATGAGCAGTTCTTC. Translated, it gives CASSGTPGQAYNEQFF.

The chain is built from TRBV6-5 and TRBJ1-5, with TRBD1 matching over 7 bases. Germline assignment: CDR1 MNHEY and CDR2 SVGAGI. V dropped 6 bases and J dropped 6; count of bases not matched to a gene: 11. The CDR3 consists of 15 residues. CDR3 sequence: CASSRTGAAGQPQHF. CDR3 coding DNA: TGTGCCAGCAGCCGAACAGGGGCGGCCGGTCAGCCCCAGCATTTT.

The chain uses TRBV7-9 and TRBJ2-2, with no clear D. The germline V and J ends were trimmed by 2 bases and 3 bases, with 16 bases remaining between them. This CDR3 region has 17 residues. Germline V gene sequence: CDR1 SEHNR, CDR2 FQNEAQ (reference sequence). The CDR3 nucleotides are TGTGCCAGCAGCTTATCCTCGGCAGAGAGTTACACCGGGGAGCTGTTTTTT. Its translation: CASSLSSAESYTGELFF.

The chain couples TRBV7-8 to TRBJ2-7; 7 bases are shared with TRBD1. V lost 2 bases and J lost 2; bases outside the gene matches: 3. CDR3 size: 14 residues. CDR1 is SGHVS and CDR2 is FQNEAQ in the germline V gene. For the CDR3, the DNA is TGTGCCAGCAGCTTACGACAGGGACCCTACGAGCAGTACTTC. Translating gives CASSLRQGPYEQYF.

The chain uses TRBV5-1 and TRBJ1-2; 11 bases match TRBD1. Germline V gene sequence: CDR1 SGHRS, CDR2 YFSETQ. The CDR3 has 13 residues. The ends lost 4 bases at V and 8 bases at J; junction bases unmatched: 4. In DNA form, the CDR3 reads TGCGCCAGCAGCACCGGACAGGGGGCCGGCTACACCTTC. Translated: CASSTGQGAGYTF.

This clone was recorded only once. The genes are TRBV19 and TRBJ2-2; the D is unclear. The germline V and J ends were trimmed by 7 bases and 1 base, with 4 bases remaining between them. CDR3 length: 12 amino acids. Germline CDR1 LNHDA, CDR2 SQIVND (reference sequence). The CDR3 here is CASIKNTGELFF. In nucleotides, the CDR3 is TGTGCCAGTATCAAGAACACCGGGGAGCTGTTTTTT.

This clone is a singleton in its sample. The rearrangement links TRBV19 to TRBJ1-1; D remains ambiguous. Germline V lookup: CDR1 LNHDA, CDR2 SQIVND (reference sequence). The CDR3 has 15 amino acids. The germline V and J ends were trimmed by 4 bases and 0 bases, with 12 bases remaining between them. CDR3 bases: TGTGCCAGTAGTACCCAGCCAGGATTGAACACTGAAGCTTTCTTT. It specifies CASSTQPGLNTEAFF.

This clone was seen a handful of times. The rearrangement links TRBV28 to TRBJ2-7; 9 bases agree with TRBD2. Germline V CDR1 and CDR2: MDHEN, SYDVKM. V was pared by 6 bases and J by 2 bases, with 2 bases of the junction left unmatched. The CDR3 spans 13 residues. The DNA of the CDR3 is TGTGCCAGCAGGACTAGCGGAACCTACGAGCAGTACTTC. Translated, it gives CASRTSGTYEQYF.

V usage is TRBV7-6 and J usage is TRBJ2-7; 12 nucleotides match TRBD2. Germline V gene lookup returns CDR1 SGHVS and CDR2 FNYEAQ. The V segment lost 4 bases and the J segment 6 bases; nucleotides outside the gene matches: 4. The CDR3 loop spans 14 amino acids. CDR3 region: CASSYGLAGSEQYF. CDR3 nucleotide sequence: TGTGCCAGCAGCTATGGACTAGCGGGGAGCGAGCAGTACTTC. The full variable domain, in which reference TRBV7-6 and TRBJ2-7 provide the parts outside the CDR3, is GAGVSQSPRYKVTKRGQDVALRCDPISGHVSLYWYRQALGQGPEFLTYFNYEAQQDKSGLPNDRFSAERPEGSISTLTIQRTEQRDSAMYRCASSYGLAGSEQYFGPGTRLTVT.

The rearrangement joins TRBV7-2 to TRBJ2-1; TRBD2 matches 9 bases. Germline trimming cut 6 bases from V and 7 bases from J; bases unmatched to any gene: 10. CDR1 and CDR2 from the germline V gene are SGHTA and FQGNSA. The CDR3 has 15 residues. In nucleotides, the CDR3 is TGTGCCAGCAGGTTGGGAGCGGGGGGCTGGAATGAGCAGTTCTTC. Amino acid sequence: CASRLGAGGWNEQFF.

The chain uses TRBV5-4 and TRBJ2-3; 9 positions match TRBD1. The ends lost 0 bases at V and 9 bases at J; junction bases unmatched: 5. This CDR3 comprises 14 residues. In germline, CDR1 is SGHNT, CDR2 YYREEE (reference sequence). CDR3 sequence reads: CASSLVGQGLTQYF. CDR3 in DNA: TGTGCCAGCAGCTTGGTGGGACAGGGATTGACGCAGTATTTT.

This chain uses TRBV11-2 with TRBJ2-7, with D tentatively TRBD1 (5 bases). Looked up from germline, CDR1 is SGHAT and CDR2 is FQNNGV. V was shortened by 0 bases and J by 3 bases, with 12 bases between the two germline ends. The CDR3 consists of 15 residues. CDR3 sequence reads: CASSLDLAGYYEQYF. The CDR3 region has the DNA TGTGCCAGCAGCTTAGATCTGGCAGGGTACTACGAGCAGTACTTC.